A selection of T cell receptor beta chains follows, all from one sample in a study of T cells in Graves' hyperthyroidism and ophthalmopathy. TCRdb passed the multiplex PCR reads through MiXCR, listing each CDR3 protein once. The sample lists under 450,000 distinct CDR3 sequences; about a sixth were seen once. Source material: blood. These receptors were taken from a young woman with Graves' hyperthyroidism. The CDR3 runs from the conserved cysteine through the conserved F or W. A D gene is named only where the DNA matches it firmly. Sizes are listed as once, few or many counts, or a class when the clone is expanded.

CASSIGTGALNTEAFF	TGTGCCAGTAGTATAGGGACAGGGGCCTTGAACACTGAAGCTTTCTTT	TRBJ1-1	many	TRBD1	TRBV19
CASSLGLEEDTQYF	TGTGCCAGCAGCTTAGGACTAGAGGAGGATACGCAGTATTTT	TRBJ2-3	many	-	TRBV11-2
CACQTGSNSPLHF	TGTGCCTGCCAGACAGGGAGTAATTCACCCCTCCACTTT	TRBJ1-6	many	TRBD1	TRBV30
CASSQEWAPTNEKLFF	TGTGCCAGCAGCCAAGAGTGGGCACCAACTAATGAAAAACTGTTTTTT	TRBJ1-4	few	-	TRBV4-2
CATGEGAGARGEQFF	TGCGCCACAGGAGAAGGGGCGGGGGCTAGAGGTGAGCAGTTCTTC	TRBJ2-1	few	-	TRBV5-1
CSVLGPNYGYTF	TGCAGCGTTCTAGGACCTAACTATGGCTACACCTTC	TRBJ1-2	many	-	TRBV29-1
CSARRQGLAKNIQYF	TGCAGTGCTAGAAGACAGGGACTAGCCAAAAACATTCAGTACTTC	TRBJ2-4	many	-	TRBV20-1
CAWSVRNEQYF	TGTGCCTGGAGTGTACGCAACGAGCAGTACTTC	TRBJ2-7	many	-	TRBV30
CASSPGTGYNYGYTF	TGTGCCAGTAGTCCAGGCACGGGTTATAACTATGGCTACACCTTC	TRBJ1-2	few	-	TRBV19
CAWSTGTSGGNTIYF	TGTGCCTGGAGCACAGGGACATCAGGAGGAAACACCATATATTTT	TRBJ1-3	many	-	TRBV30